This T cell receptor (beta chain) was documented in a study of human T cells and chemical hapten exposure. Background on the study: DPC (0.01%) was patch tested on the upper back and read at 6 days. Minor volume differences among pooled libraries chiefly drove per-sample TCR yield variation.

General study findings and limits: The study found expanded TCRs formed significantly more large CDR3 similarity clusters than controls.

MiXCR, run by TCRdb on the RACE reads, gives a single entry per CDR3 protein. The sample lists over 65,000 distinct CDR3 sequences, around 10% occurring once. This clonotype occurred a few times. No antigen is known for it. CDR3 size: 15 residues. V lost 6 bases to trimming and J lost 7 bases, with 22 bases between them. Germline V gene sequence: CDR1 KGHSH, CDR2 LQKENI. Time point: patch test 1, 2 weeks after DPC sensitization. Treatment in this sample: therapeutic diphenylcyclopropenone sensitization with weekly scalp DPC. Sequencing used whole blood, obtained in connection with sensitization to the hapten diphenylcyclopropenone (DPC). The sequence was collected from a woman in her fifties or sixties with alopecia areata. Some clones in this sample may be carry-over from other donors' samples. The genes are TRBV18 and TRBJ2-7, with a possible D match to TRBD2 (6 bases). CDR3 region: CASSQNSGSAIEQYF. The CDR3 DNA follows: TGTGCCAGCTCTCAAAATAGCGGATCAGCAATTGAGCAGTACTTC.